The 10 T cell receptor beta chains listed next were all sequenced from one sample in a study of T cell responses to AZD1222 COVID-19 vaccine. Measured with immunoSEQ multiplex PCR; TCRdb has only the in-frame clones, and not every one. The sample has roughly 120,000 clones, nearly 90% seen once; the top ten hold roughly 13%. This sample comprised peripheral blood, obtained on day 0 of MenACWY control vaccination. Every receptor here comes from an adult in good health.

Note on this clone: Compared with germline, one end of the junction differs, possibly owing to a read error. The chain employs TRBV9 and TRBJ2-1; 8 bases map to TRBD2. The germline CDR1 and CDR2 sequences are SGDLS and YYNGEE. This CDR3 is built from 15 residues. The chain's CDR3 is CASSVSGASSNEQFF. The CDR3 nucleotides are TGTGCCAGCAGCGTTAGCGGGGCTTCCTCCAATGAGCAGTTCTTC.

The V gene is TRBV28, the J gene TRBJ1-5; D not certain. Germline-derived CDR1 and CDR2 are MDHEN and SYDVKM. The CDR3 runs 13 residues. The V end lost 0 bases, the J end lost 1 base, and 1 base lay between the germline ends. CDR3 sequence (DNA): TGTGCCAGCAGTTTATGGAGCAATCAGCCCCAGCATTTT. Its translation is CASSLWSNQPQHF. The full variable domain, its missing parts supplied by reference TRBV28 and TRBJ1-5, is DVKVTQSSRYLVKRTGEKVFLECVQDMDHENMFWYRQDPGLGLRLIYFSYDVKMKEKGDIPEGYSVSREKKERFSLILESASTNQTSMYLCASSLWSNQPQHFGDGTRLSIL.

CDR3 residues: CASSLAGSPLHF. DNA for the CDR3: TGTGCCAGCAGTTTGGCGGGATCACCCCTCCACTTT. The chain is built from TRBV27 and TRBJ1-6; the D is unclear. In germline, CDR1 is MNHEY, CDR2 SMNVEV (reference sequence). The CDR3 has 12 residues. Trimming shortened V by 3 bases and J by 10 bases, and 7 bases separated the two germline ends.

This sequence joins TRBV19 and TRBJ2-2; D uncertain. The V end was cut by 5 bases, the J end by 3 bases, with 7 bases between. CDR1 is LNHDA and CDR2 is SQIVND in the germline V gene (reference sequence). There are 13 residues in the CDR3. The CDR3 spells CASSSTHTGELFF. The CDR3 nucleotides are TGTGCCAGTAGTTCTACGCACACCGGGGAGCTGTTTTTT. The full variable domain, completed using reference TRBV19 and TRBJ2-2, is DGGITQSPKYLFRKEGQNVTLSCEQNLNHDAMYWYRQDPGQGLRLIYYSQIVNDFQKGDIAEGYSVSREKKESFPLTVTSAQKNPTAFYLCASSSTHTGELFFGEGSRLTVL.

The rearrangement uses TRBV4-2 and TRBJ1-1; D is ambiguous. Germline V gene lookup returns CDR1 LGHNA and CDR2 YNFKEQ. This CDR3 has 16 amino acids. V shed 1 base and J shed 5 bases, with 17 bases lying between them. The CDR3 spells CASSQAWRGKGTEAFF. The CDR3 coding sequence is TGTGCCAGCAGCCAAGCCTGGAGAGGGAAGGGAACTGAAGCTTTCTTT.

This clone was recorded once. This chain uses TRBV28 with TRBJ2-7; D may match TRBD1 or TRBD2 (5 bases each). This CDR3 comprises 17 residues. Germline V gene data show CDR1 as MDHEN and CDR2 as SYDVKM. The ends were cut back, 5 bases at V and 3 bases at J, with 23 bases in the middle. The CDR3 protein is CASSTRDGGEWFYEQYF. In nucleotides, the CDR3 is TGTGCCAGCAGTACCCGGGACGGCGGCGAATGGTTCTACGAGCAGTACTTC.

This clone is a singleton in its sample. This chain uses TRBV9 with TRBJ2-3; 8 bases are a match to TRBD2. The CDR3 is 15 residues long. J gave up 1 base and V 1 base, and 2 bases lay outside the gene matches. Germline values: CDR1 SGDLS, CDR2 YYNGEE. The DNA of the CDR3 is TGTGCCAGCAGCGTAATGCGGGGGGGCACAGATACGCAGTATTTT. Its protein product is CASSVMRGGTDTQYF.

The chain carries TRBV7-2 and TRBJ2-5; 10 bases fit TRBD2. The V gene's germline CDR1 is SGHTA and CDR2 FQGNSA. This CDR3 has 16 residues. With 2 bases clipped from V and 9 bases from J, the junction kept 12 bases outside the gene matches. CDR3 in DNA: TGTGCCAGCAGCTTATTCGGCCTAGCGGGAGAGGTTTCCCAGTACTTC. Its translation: CASSLFGLAGEVSQYF.

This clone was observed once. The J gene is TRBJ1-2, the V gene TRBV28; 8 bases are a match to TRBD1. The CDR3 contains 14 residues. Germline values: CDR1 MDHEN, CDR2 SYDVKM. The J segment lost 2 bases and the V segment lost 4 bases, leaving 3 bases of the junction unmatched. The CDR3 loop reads CASSWGDRNYGYTF. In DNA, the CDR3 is TGTGCCAGCAGTTGGGGGGACAGGAACTATGGCTACACCTTC.

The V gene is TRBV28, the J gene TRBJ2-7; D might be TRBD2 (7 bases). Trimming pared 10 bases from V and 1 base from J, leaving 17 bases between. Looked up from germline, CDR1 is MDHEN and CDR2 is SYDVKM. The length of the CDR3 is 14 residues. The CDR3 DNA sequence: TGTGCCACCCGGCGGGGGCCCGCTTCCTACGAGCAGTACTTC. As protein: CATRRGPASYEQYF.